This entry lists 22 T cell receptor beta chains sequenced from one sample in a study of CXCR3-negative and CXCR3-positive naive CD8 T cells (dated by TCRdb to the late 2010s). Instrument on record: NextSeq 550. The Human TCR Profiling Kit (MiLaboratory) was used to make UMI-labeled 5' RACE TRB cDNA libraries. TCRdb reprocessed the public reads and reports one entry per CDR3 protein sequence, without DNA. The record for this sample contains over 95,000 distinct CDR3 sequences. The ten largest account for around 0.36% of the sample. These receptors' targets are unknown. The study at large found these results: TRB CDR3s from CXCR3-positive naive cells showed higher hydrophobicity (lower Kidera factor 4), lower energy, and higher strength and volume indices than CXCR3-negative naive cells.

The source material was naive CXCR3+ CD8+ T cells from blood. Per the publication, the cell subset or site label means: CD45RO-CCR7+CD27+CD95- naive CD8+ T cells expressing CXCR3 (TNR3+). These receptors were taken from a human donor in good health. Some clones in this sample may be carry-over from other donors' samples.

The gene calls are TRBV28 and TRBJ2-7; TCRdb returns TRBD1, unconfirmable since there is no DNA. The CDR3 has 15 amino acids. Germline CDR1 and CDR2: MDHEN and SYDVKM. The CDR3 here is CASSFPTGGAGEQYF. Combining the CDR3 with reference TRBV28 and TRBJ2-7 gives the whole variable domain DVKVTQSSRYLVKRTGEKVFLECVQDMDHENMFWYRQDPGLGLRLIYFSYDVKMKEKGDIPEGYSVSREKKERFSLILESASTNQTSMYLCASSFPTGGAGEQYFGPGTRLTVT.

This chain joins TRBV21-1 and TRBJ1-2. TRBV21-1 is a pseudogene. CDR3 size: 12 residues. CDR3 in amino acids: CASRQANYGYTF.

CDR3 in amino acids: CAISETGTGLTEAFF. The rearrangement joins TRBV10-3 to TRBJ1-1; TCRdb indicates TRBD1, and absent DNA this call remains unverified. The CDR3 runs to 15 residues. The germline gives CDR1 ENHRY, CDR2 SYGVKD.

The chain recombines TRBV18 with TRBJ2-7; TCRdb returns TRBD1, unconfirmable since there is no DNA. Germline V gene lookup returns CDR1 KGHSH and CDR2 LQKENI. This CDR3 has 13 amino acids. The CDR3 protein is CASSPGPGHEQYF.

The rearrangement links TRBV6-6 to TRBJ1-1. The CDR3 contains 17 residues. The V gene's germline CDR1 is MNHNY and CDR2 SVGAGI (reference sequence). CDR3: CASTYLVPLGTNTEAFF.

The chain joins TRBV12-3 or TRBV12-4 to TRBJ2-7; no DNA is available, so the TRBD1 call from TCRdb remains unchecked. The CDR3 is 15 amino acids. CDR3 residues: CASSLNRAKRYEQYF.

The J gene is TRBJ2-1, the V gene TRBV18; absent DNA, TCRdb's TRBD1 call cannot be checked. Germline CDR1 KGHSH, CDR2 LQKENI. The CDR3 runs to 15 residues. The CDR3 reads CASSPDRVTYNEQFF.

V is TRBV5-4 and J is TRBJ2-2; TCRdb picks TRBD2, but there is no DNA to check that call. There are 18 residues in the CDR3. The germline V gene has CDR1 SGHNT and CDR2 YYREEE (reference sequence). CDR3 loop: CASSPRLAGGPNTGELFF. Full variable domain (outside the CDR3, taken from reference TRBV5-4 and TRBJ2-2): ETGVTQSPTHLIKTRGQQVTLRCSSQSGHNTVSWYQQALGQGPQFIFQYYREEENGRGNFPPRFSGLQFPNYSSELNVNALELDDSALYLCASSPRLAGGPNTGELFFGEGSRLTVL.

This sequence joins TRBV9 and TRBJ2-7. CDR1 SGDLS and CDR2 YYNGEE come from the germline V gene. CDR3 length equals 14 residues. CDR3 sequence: CASSVAGSTYEQYF.

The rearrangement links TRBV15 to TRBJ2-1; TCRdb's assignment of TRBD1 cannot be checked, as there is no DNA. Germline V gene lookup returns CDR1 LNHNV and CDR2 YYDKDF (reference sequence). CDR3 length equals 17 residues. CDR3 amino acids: CATSRPPDRGPVGEQFF.

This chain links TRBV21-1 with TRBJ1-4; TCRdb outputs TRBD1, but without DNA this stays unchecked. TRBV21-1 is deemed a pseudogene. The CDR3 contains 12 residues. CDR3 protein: CATRARGEKLFF.

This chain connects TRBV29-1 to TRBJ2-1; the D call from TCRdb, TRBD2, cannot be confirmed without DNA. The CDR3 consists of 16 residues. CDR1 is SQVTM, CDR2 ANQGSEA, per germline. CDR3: CSVVSVASGANNEQFF.

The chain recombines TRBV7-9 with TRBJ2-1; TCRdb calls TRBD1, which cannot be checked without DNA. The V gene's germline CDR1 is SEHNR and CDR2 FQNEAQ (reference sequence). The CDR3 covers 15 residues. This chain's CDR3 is CASSPLGSSYNEQFF.

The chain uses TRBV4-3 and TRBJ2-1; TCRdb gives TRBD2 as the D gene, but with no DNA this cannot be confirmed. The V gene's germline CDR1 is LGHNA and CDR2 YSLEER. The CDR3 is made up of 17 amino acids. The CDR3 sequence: CASSKALAGGYLDEQFF.

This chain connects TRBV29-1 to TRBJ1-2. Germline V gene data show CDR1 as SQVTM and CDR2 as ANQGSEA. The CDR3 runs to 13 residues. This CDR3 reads CSVDQEGIYGYTF.

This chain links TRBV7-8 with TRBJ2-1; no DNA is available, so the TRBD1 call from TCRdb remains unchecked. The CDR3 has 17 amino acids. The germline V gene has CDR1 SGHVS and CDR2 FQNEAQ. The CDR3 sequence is CASSLEWGDRAHNEQFF.

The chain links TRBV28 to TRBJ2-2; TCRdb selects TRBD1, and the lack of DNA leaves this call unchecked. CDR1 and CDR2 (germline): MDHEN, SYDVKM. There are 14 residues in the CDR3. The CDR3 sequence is CASSFQGNTGELFF. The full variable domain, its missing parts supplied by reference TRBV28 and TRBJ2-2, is DVKVTQSSRYLVKRTGEKVFLECVQDMDHENMFWYRQDPGLGLRLIYFSYDVKMKEKGDIPEGYSVSREKKERFSLILESASTNQTSMYLCASSFQGNTGELFFGEGSRLTVL.

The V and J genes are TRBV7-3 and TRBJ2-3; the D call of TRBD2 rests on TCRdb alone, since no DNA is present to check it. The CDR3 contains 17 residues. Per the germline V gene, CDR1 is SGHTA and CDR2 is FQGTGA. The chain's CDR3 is CASSPDLGLADTDTQYF.

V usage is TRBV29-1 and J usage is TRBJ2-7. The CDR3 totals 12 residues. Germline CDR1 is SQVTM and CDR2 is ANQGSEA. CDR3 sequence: CSVTSRTYEQYF.

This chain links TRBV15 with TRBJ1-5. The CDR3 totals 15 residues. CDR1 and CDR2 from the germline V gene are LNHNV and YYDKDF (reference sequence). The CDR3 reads CATSRDWSSNQPQHF.

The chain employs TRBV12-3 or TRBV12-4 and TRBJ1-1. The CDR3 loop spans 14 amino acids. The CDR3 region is CASRGGTANTEAFF.

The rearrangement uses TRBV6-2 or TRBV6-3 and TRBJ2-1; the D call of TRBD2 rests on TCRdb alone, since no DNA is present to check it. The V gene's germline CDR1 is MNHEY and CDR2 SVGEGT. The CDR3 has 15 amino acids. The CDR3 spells CASNLRTSGGVEQFF.